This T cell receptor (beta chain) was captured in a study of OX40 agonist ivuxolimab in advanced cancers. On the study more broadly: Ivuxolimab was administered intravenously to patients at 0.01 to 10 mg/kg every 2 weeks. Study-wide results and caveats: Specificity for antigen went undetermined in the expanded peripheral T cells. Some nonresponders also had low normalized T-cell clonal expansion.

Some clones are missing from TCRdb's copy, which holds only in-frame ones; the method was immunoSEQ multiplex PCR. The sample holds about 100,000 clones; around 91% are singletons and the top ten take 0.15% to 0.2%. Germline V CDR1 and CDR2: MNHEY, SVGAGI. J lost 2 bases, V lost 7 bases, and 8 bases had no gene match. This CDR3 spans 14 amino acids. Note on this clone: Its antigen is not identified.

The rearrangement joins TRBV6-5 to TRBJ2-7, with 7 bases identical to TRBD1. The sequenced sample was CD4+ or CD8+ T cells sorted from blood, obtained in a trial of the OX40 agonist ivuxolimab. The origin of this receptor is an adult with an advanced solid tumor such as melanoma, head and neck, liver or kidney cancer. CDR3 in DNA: TGTGCCAGCAAACCCGGGACAGTTACCTACGAGCAGTACTTC. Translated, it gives CASKPGTVTYEQYF.